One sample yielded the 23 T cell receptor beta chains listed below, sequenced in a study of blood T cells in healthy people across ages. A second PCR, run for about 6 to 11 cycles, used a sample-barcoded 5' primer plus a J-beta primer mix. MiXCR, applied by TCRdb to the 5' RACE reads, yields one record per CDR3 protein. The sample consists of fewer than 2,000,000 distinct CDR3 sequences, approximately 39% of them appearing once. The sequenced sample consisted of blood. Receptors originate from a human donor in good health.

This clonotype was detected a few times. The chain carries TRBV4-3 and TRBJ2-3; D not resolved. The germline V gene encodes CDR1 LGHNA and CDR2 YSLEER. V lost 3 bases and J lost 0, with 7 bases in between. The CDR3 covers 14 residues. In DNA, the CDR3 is TGCGCCAGCAGCCAGGAAACTAGCACAGATACGCAGTATTTT. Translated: CASSQETSTDTQYF.

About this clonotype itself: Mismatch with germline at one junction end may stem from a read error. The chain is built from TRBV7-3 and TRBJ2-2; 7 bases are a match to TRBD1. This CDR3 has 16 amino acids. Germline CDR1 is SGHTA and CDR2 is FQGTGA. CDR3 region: CAGSHLAGGNTGELFF. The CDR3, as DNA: TGTGCCGGCAGCCATCTAGCAGGGGGGAACACCGGGGAGCTGTTTTTT.

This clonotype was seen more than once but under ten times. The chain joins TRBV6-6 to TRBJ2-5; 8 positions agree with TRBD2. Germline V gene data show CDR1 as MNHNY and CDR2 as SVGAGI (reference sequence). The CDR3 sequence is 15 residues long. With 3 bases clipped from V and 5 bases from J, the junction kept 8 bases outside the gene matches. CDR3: CASSYSIGGDETQYF. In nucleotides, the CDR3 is TGTGCCAGCAGTTATTCTATCGGGGGGGATGAGACCCAGTACTTC.

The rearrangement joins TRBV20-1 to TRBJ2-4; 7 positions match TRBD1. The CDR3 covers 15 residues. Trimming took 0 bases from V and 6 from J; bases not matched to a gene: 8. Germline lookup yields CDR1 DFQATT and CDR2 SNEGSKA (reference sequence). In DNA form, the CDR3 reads TGCAGTGCTAGAGATCTTAGGGGGCCAGGAAACATTCAGTACTTC. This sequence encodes CSARDLRGPGNIQYF.

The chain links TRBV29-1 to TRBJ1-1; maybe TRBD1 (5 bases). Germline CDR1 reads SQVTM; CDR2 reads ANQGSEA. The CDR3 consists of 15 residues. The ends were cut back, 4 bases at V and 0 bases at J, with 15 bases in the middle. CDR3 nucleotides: TGCAGCGTTGTCTGGGCAGGGCGGTTGAACACTGAAGCTTTCTTT. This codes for CSVVWAGRLNTEAFF.

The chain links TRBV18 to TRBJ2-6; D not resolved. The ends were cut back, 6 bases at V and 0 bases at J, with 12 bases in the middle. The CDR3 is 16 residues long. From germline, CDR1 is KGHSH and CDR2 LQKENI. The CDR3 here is CASSPAMGSGANVLTF. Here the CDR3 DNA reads TGTGCCAGCTCCCCAGCAATGGGCTCTGGGGCCAACGTCCTGACTTTC. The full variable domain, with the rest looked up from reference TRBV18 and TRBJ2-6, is NAGVMQNPRHLVRRRGQEARLRCSPMKGHSHVYWYRQLPEEGLKFMVYLQKENIIDESGMPKERFSAEFPKEGPSILRIQQVVRGDSAAYFCASSPAMGSGANVLTFGAGSRLTVL.

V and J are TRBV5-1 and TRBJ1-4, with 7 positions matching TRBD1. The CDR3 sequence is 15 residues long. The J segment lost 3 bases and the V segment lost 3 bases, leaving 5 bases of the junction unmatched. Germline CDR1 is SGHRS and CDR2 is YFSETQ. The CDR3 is CASSSTGDSNEKLFF. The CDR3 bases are TGCGCCAGCAGCTCTACAGGGGATTCTAATGAAAAACTGTTTTTT.

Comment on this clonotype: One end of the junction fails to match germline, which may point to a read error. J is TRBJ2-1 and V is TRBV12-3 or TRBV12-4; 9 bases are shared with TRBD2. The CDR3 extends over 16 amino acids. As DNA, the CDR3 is TGTGCCGGCAGTCTCGAGGCGGGCGGGGGGGCCAATGAGCAGTTCTTC. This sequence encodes CAGSLEAGGGANEQFF.

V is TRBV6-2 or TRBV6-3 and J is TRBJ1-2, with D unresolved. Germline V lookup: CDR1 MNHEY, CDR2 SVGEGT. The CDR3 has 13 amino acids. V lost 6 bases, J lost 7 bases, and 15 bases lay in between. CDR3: CASSLRLDVGYTF. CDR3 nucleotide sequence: TGTGCCAGCAGCCTCAGATTGGATGTTGGCTACACCTTC.

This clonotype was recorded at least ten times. CDR3 DNA: TGTGCGGGGGGGCCCACCTATAATGGAGAGCAGTACTTC. This codes for CAGGPTYNGEQYF. V and J are TRBV25-1 and TRBJ2-7, with a weak D call TRBD2 (7 bases). Germline V gene sequence: CDR1 MGHDK, CDR2 SYGVNS. The CDR3 is 13 residues long.

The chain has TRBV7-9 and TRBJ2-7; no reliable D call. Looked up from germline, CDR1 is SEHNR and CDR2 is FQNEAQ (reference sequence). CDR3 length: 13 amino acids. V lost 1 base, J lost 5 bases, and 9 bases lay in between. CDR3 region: CASSLVGQNEQYF. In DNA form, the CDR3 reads TGTGCCAGCAGCTTAGTGGGCCAGAACGAGCAGTACTTC.

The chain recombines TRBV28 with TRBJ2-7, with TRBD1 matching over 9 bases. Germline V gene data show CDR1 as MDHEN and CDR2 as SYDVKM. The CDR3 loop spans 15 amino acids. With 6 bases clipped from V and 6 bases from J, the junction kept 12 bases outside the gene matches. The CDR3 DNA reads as TGTGCCAGCAGGGTACCGGGACAGGGCTTTTCCGAGCAGTACTTC. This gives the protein CASRVPGQGFSEQYF.

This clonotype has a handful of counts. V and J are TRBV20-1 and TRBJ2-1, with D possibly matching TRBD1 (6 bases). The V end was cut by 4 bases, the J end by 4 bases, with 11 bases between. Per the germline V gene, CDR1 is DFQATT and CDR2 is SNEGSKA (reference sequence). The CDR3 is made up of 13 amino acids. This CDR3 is CSAISGVYNEQFF. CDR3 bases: TGCAGTGCTATATCAGGGGTATACAATGAGCAGTTCTTC.

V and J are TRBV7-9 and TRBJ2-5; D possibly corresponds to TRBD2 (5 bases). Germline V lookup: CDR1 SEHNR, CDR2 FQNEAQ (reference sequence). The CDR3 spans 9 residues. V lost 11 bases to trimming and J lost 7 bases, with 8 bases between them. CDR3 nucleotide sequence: TGTGCCGGAGGAGGGACCCAGTACTTC. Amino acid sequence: CAGGGTQYF.

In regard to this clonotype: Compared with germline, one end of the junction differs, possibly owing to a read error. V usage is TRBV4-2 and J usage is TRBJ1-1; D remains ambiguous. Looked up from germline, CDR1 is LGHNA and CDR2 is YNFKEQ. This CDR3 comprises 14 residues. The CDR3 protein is CAGSQEGRNTEAFF. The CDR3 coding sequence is TGTGCCGGCAGCCAAGAAGGGAGGAACACTGAAGCTTTCTTT.

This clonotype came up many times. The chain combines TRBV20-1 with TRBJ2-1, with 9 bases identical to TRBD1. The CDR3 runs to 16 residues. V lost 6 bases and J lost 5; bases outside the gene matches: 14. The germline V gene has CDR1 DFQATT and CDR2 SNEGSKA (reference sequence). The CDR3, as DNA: TGCAGTGCCAGAAATCCCACAGGGGGCGTCCACAATGAGCAGTTCTTC. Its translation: CSARNPTGGVHNEQFF.

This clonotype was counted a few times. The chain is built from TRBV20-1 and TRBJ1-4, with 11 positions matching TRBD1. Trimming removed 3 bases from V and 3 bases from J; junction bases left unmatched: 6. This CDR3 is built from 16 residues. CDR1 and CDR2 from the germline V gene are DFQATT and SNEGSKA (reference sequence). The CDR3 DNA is TGCAGTGCTAGCGGGACAGGGGGTACATCTAATGAAAAACTGTTTTTT. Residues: CSASGTGGTSNEKLFF.

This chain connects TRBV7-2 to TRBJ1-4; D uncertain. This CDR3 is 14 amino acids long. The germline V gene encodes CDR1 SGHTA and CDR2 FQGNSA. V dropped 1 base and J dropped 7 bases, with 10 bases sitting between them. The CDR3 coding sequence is TGTGCCAGCAGCTTAGATTACAGACCTGAAAAACTGTTTTTT. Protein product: CASSLDYRPEKLFF.

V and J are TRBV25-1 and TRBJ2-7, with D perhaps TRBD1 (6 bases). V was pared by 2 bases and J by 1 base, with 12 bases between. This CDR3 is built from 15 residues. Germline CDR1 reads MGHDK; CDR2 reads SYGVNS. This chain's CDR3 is CASSETGTRSYEQYF. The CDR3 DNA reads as TGTGCCAGCAGTGAAACCGGGACACGGTCCTACGAGCAGTACTTC.

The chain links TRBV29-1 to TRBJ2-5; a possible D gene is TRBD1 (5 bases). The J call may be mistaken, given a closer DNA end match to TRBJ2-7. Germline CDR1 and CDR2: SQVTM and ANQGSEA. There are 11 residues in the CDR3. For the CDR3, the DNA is TGCAGCGTTGGGACATTGTACGAGCAGTACTTC. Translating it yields CSVGTLYEQYF.

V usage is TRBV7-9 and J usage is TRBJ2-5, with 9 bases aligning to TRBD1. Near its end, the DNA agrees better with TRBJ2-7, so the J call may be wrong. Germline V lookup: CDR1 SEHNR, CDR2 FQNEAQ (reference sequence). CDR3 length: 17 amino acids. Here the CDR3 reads CASSTRRTGDGSYEQYF. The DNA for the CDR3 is TGTGCCAGCAGCACACGACGGACAGGGGATGGCTCCTACGAGCAGTACTTC.

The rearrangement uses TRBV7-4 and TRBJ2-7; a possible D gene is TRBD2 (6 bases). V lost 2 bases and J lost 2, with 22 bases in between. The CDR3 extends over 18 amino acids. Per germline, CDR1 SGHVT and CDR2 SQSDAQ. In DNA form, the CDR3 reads TGTGCCAGCAGCTTATTAATCGTTGGGCGGGGACCACCCTACGAGCAGTACTTC. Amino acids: CASSLLIVGRGPPYEQYF.

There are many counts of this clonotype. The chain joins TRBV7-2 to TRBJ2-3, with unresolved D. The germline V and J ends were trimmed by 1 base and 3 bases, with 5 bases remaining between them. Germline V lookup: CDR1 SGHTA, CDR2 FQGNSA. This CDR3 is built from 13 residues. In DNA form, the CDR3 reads TGTGCCAGCAGCTTAGTAATAACAGATACGCAGTATTTT. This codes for CASSLVITDTQYF. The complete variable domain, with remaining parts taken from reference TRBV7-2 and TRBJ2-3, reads GAGVSQSPSNKVTEKGKDVELRCDPISGHTALYWYRQSLGQGLEFLIYFQGNSAPDKSGLPSDRFSAERTGGSVSTLTIQRTQQEDSAVYLCASSLVITDTQYFGPGTRLTVL.